Listed here are 19 T cell receptor beta chains from one sample, sequenced in a study of T cell repertoires in cytomegalovirus infection. These receptors lack a known antigen. From the reads, TCRdb called clonotypes with MiXCR, one entry per CDR3 protein. This sample yields some 590,000 distinct CDR3 sequences, of which approximately 40% are seen a single time; 40% to 60% belongs to the top ten. This sample comprised cultured PBMCs, obtained from culture after CMV antigen stimulation. These receptors were obtained from a human donor in good health (CMV status not recorded). Some clones in this sample may be carry-over from other donors' samples.

This clonotype has a handful of counts. The gene calls are TRBV6-1 and TRBJ1-6; 9 bases map to TRBD1. CDR1 and CDR2 from the germline V gene are MNHNS and SASEGT. The CDR3 runs 14 residues. V lost 8 bases and J lost 6; bases outside the gene matches: 5. The CDR3 region is CASGDRARNSPLHF. The DNA of the CDR3 is TGTGCCAGCGGGGACAGGGCTCGTAATTCACCCCTCCACTTT.

The chain is built from TRBV5-4 and TRBJ2-1; no definite D call. Trimming took off 3 bases at V and 0 bases at J, with 10 bases between the two ends. The CDR3 is made up of 15 amino acids. The germline V gene has CDR1 SGHNT and CDR2 YYREEE (reference sequence). CDR3 in amino acids: CASSSARSSYNEQFF. The CDR3 DNA sequence: TGTGCCAGCAGCTCGGCCAGGAGCTCCTACAATGAGCAGTTCTTC. Drawing the rest from reference TRBV5-4 and TRBJ2-1, the complete variable domain is ETGVTQSPTHLIKTRGQQVTLRCSSQSGHNTVSWYQQALGQGPQFIFQYYREEENGRGNFPPRFSGLQFPNYSSELNVNALELDDSALYLCASSSARSSYNEQFFGPGTRLTVL.

This clonotype was seen a few times. This chain uses TRBV11-2 with TRBJ2-5; 8 bases fit TRBD1. CDR3 length: 15 residues. V shed 2 bases, J shed 4 bases, and the junction held 6 bases outside the gene matches. Germline CDR1 is SGHAT and CDR2 is FQNNGV. CDR3 region: CASSLNGQGRETQYF. The CDR3 bases are TGTGCCAGCAGCTTAAATGGACAGGGCCGAGAGACCCAGTACTTC.

Concerning this clonotype itself: At one boundary the junction diverges from the germline segment, which might be a read error. The chain couples TRBV6-6 to TRBJ2-7; TRBD1 might be the D (6 bases). Germline CDR1 and CDR2: MNHNY and SVGAGI (reference sequence). This CDR3 is built from 15 residues. The CDR3 sequence: CASSYVPGQSYEQNF. In DNA form, the CDR3 reads TGTGCCAGCAGTTACGTCCCGGGACAATCCTACGAGCAGAACTTC.

The chain recombines TRBV7-8 with TRBJ2-5, with 8 bases fitting TRBD2. Germline lookup yields CDR1 SGHVS and CDR2 FQNEAQ. V trimming: 11 bases; J trimming: 2 bases; junction bases outside the gene matches: 10. CDR3 length: 14 amino acids. In DNA, the CDR3 is TGTGCCGAGGGGGGCGGGGGGCCTCAAGAGACCCAGTACTTC. Encoded protein: CAEGGGGPQETQYF.

This clonotype has only a few counts. This chain uses TRBV7-9 with TRBJ2-7; D unresolved. The CDR3 has 15 residues. CDR1 and CDR2 (germline): SEHNR, FQNEAQ (reference sequence). Trimming removed 5 bases at V and 7 bases at J, with 21 bases between. The CDR3 spells CASSPLTVLSREQYF. CDR3 in DNA: TGTGCCAGCAGCCCATTGACCGTTCTCAGTAGAGAGCAGTACTTC.

The chain recombines TRBV12-3 or TRBV12-4 with TRBJ2-1; a weak D match, TRBD1 (5 bases). CDR3 size: 12 residues. Between the trimmed V and J ends, which lost 7 bases and 7 bases, there was a span of 11 bases. CDR3 sequence: CASNIGDNEQFF. DNA for the CDR3: TGTGCCAGCAACATAGGGGATAATGAGCAGTTCTTC.

The CDR3 DNA is TGTGCCAGCAGCTTCGCCCCTCCTCGACTAGCGGCCGTGCCAGATACGCAGTATTTT. This translates into CASSFAPPRLAAVPDTQYF. The chain has TRBV11-2 and TRBJ2-3; 9 bases fit TRBD2. V shed 3 bases and J 4 bases; nucleotides not matched to a gene: 17. Per the germline V gene, CDR1 is SGHAT and CDR2 is FQNNGV. The CDR3 has 19 amino acids.

This chain connects TRBV12-3 or TRBV12-4 to TRBJ2-6; a weak D match, TRBD2 (5 bases). Trimming shortened V by 2 bases and J by 1 base, and 15 bases separated the two germline ends. The CDR3 length is 18 residues. The CDR3, as DNA: TGTGCCAGCAGTTTAAGAATGGGAGTCGGTTCTGGGGCCAACGTCCTGACTTTC. Translation gives CASSLRMGVGSGANVLTF.

The chain uses TRBV14 and TRBJ1-5; D ambiguous. Trimming removed 5 bases from V and 4 bases from J, with 18 bases in between. The germline gives CDR1 SGHDN, CDR2 FVKESK. The CDR3 is 16 residues long. The CDR3 reads CASSTHTLVCNQPQHF. DNA for the CDR3: TGTGCCAGCAGCACCCACACCTTAGTATGTAATCAGCCCCAGCATTTT.

This clonotype has more than one count but fewer than ten. The chain uses TRBV12-3 or TRBV12-4 and TRBJ1-1; D perhaps matches TRBD1 (6 bases). The length of the CDR3 is 16 residues. V was cut by 2 bases and J by 2 bases, with 15 bases left in between. CDR3 nucleotide sequence: TGTGCCAGCAGTTTATTCGGCAGGGGAGTTAACACTGAAGCTTTCTTT. Amino acid sequence: CASSLFGRGVNTEAFF.

This clonotype has just a few counts. This chain links TRBV7-9 with TRBJ2-5; tentative D call: TRBD2 (6 bases). Germline assignment: CDR1 SEHNR and CDR2 FQNEAQ (reference sequence). This CDR3 contains 14 residues. V lost 4 bases to trimming and J lost 7 bases, with 16 bases between them. CDR3 region: CASSWTPAGLTQYF. CDR3 nucleotide sequence: TGTGCCAGCAGCTGGACTCCAGCGGGTCTGACCCAGTACTTC.

This clonotype was seen just once. The chain recombines TRBV20-1 with TRBJ2-7, with D perhaps given as TRBD1 or TRBD2 (6 bases each). V lost 6 bases and J lost 6, with 18 bases in between. The CDR3 is 13 residues long. Germline assignment: CDR1 DFQATT and CDR2 SNEGSKA (reference sequence). The CDR3 DNA is TGCAGTGCCACCGGGTCGGGGGCGACCGAGCAGTACTTC. This gives the protein CSATGSGATEQYF.

The gene calls are TRBV6-5 and TRBJ2-1, with D maybe TRBD2 (6 bases). The germline CDR1 and CDR2 sequences are MNHEY and SVGAGI. Trimming left V 10 bases short and J 3 bases short, with 13 bases between. The CDR3 is 13 amino acids. In DNA, the CDR3 is TGTGCCACCCGGGGGTGGGGCTACAATGAGCAGTTCTTC. Its protein product is CATRGWGYNEQFF.

This sequence joins TRBV10-3 and TRBJ2-7; D tentatively reads TRBD1 or TRBD2 (5 bases each). Germline V lookup: CDR1 ENHRY, CDR2 SYGVKD. The CDR3 contains 13 residues. V was cut by 6 bases and J by 3 bases, with 12 bases left in between. The CDR3 loop reads CAIRLGDLYEQYF. CDR3 in DNA: TGTGCCATCAGGTTAGGGGACCTCTACGAGCAGTACTTC.

This chain joins TRBV25-1 and TRBJ1-4, with 11 bases aligning to TRBD1. The CDR3 sequence is 16 residues long. V gave up 2 bases and J gave up 7 bases; unmatched junction bases: 6. Germline values: CDR1 MGHDK, CDR2 SYGVNS. The CDR3 region is CASSETSGTGGEKLFF. The DNA of the CDR3 is TGTGCCAGCAGTGAAACATCCGGGACAGGGGGTGAAAAACTGTTTTTT.

This rearrangement joins TRBV12-3 or TRBV12-4 to TRBJ2-5; 7 bases are a match to TRBD2. The CDR3 totals 14 residues. Unmatched junction bases numbered 4, after V lost 5 bases and J lost 1 base. The CDR3 region has the DNA TGTGCCAGCAGTACCGGGACTACCCAAGAGACCCAGTACTTC. Translation gives CASSTGTTQETQYF.

J is TRBJ2-5 and V is TRBV12-3 or TRBV12-4; D perhaps matches TRBD1 (6 bases). The CDR3 has 14 residues. Trimming removed 6 bases from V and 5 bases from J, with 16 bases in between. CDR3 amino acids: CASRPTGFRETQYF. The CDR3 DNA sequence: TGTGCCAGCAGGCCCACAGGGTTTCGGGAGACCCAGTACTTC.

The chain employs TRBV6-6 and TRBJ2-3; TRBD2 matches 12 bases. The CDR3 is 17 amino acids. J was trimmed by 4 bases and V by 0 bases; bases with no gene match: 5. Germline CDR1 and CDR2: MNHNY and SVGAGI (reference sequence). CDR3 nucleotides: TGTGCCAGCAGTTACTCGACTAGCGGGAGTATGTCAGATACGCAGTATTTT. Its translation: CASSYSTSGSMSDTQYF.